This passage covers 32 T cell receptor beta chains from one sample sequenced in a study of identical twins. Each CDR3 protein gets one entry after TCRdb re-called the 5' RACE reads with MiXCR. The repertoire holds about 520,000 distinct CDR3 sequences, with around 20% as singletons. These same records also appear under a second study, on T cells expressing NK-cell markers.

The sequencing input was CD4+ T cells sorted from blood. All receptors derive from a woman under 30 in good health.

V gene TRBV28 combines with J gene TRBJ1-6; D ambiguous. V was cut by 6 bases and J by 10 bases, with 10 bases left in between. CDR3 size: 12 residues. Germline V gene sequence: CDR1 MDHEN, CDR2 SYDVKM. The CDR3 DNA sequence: TGTGCCAGCAGAGGCCCAGGATCACCCCTCCACTTT. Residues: CASRGPGSPLHF.

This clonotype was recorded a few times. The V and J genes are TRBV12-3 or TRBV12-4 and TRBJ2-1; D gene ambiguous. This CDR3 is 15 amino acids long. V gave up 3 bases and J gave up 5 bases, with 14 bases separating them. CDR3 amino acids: CASSLRTLPNNEQFF. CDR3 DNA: TGTGCCAGCAGTTTGAGGACCCTACCCAACAATGAGCAGTTCTTC.

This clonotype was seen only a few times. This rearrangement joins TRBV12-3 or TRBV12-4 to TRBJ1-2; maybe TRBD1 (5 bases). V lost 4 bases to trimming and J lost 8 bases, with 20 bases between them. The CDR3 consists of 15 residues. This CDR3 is CASSSGPGTRGGYTF. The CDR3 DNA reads TGTGCCAGCAGTTCCGGTCCCGGGACCCGTGGAGGCTACACCTTC.

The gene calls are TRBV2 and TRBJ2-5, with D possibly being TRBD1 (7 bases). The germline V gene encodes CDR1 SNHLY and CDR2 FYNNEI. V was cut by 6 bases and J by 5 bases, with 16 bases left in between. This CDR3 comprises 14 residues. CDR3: CASSDRAGWETQYF. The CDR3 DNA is TGTGCCAGCAGCGACAGGGCGGGGTGGGAGACCCAGTACTTC.

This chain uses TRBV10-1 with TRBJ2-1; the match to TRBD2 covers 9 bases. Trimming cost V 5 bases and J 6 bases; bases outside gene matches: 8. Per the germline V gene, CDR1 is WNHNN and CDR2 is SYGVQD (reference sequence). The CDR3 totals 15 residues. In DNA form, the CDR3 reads TGCGCCAGCAGTAAGATTCTAGCGGGGTCCAATGAGCAGTTCTTC. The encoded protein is CASSKILAGSNEQFF.

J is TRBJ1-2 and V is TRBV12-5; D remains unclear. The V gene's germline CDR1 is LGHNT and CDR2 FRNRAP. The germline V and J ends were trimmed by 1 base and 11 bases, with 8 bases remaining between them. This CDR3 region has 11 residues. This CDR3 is CASGLAGPYTF. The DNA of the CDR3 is TGTGCTAGTGGTTTGGCCGGACCATACACCTTC.

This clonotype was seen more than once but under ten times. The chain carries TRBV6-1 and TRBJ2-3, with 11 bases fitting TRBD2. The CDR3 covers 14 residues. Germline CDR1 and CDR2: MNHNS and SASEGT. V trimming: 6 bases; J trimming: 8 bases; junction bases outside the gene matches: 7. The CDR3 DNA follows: TGTGCCAGCAGAATAGCGGGGGGGCGTGGTACGCAGTATTTT. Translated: CASRIAGGRGTQYF.

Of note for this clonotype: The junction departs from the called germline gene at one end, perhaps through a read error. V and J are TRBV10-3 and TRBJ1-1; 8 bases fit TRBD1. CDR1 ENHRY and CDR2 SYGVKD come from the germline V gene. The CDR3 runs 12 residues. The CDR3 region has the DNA TGTGCCATCAGTGGGTCCGGACAGGGCCGCTTTTTT. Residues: CAISGSGQGRFF.

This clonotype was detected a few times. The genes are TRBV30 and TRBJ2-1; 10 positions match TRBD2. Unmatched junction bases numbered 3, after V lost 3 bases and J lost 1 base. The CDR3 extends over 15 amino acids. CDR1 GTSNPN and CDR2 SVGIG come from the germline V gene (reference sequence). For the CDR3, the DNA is TGTGCCTGGAGCGAACTAGCGGGGTCCTACAATGAGCAGTTCTTC. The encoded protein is CAWSELAGSYNEQFF. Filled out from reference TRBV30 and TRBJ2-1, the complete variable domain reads SQTIHQWPATLVQPVGSPLSLECTVEGTSNPNLYWYRQAAGRGLQLLFYSVGIGQISSEVPQNLSASRPQDRQFILSSKKLLLSDSGFYLCAWSELAGSYNEQFFGPGTRLTVL.

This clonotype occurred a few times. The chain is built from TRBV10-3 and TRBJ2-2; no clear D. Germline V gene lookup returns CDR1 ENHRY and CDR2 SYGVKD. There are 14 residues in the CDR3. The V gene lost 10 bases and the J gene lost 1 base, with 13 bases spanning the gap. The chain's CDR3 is CATFDLKNTGELFF. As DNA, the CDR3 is TGTGCCACTTTCGACTTGAAGAACACCGGGGAGCTGTTTTTT.

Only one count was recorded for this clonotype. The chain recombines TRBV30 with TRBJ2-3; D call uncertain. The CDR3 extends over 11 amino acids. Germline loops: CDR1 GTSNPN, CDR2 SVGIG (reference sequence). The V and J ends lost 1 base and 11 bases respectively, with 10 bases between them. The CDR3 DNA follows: TGTGCCTGGAGTGGTCGGAAAGGGCAGTATTTT. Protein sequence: CAWSGRKGQYF.

The CDR3 nucleotides read TGTGCCTGGAGAGTGACGGTAGAAGCTTTCTTT. It specifies CAWRVTVEAFF. The rearrangement links TRBV30 to TRBJ1-1; D gene ambiguous. CDR3 length: 11 amino acids. Germline-derived CDR1 and CDR2 are GTSNPN and SVGIG (reference sequence). Between the trimmed V and J ends, which lost 3 bases and 8 bases, there was a span of 10 bases.

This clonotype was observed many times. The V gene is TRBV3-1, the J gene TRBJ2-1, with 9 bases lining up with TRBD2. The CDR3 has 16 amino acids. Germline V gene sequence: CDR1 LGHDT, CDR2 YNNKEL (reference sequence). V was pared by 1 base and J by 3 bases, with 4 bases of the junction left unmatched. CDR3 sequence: CASSQVAGAFYNEQFF. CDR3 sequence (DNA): TGTGCCAGCAGCCAAGTAGCGGGAGCGTTCTACAATGAGCAGTTCTTC.

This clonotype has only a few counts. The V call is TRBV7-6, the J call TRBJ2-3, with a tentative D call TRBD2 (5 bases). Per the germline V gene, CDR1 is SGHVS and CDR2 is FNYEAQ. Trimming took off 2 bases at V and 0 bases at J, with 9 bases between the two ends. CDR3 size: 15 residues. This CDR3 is CASSLFQRSTDTQYF. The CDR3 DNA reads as TGTGCCAGCAGCTTATTCCAGCGGAGCACAGATACGCAGTATTTT.

The CDR3 DNA follows: TGTGCTAGTGGTTTGACGGGACTCTCACGTCACACCTTC. Its protein is CASGLTGLSRHTF. This rearrangement joins TRBV12-5 to TRBJ1-2, with D perhaps TRBD1 (5 bases). CDR3 length: 13 amino acids. V lost 2 bases and J 12 bases, leaving 16 bases between the germline ends. Germline lookup yields CDR1 LGHNT and CDR2 FRNRAP.

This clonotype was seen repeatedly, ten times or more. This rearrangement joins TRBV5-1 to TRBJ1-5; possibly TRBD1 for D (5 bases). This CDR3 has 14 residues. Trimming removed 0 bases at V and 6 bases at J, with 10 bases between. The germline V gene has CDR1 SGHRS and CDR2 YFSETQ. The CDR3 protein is CASSLDGGGQPQHF. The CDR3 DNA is TGCGCCAGCAGCTTGGACGGTGGGGGTCAGCCCCAGCATTTT.

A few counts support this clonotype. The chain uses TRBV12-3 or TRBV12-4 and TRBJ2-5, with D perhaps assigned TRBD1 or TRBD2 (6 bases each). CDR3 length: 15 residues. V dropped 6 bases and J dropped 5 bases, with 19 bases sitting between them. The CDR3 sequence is CASSRTAGGGETQYF. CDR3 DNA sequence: TGTGCCAGCAGCCGGACAGCCGGGGGCGGGGAGACCCAGTACTTC.

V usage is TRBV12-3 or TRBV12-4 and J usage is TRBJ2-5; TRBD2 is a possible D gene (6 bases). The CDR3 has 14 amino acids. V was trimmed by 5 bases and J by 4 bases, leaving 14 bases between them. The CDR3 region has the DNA TGTGCCAGCAGTACAACCGGGGGAGGAGAGACCCAGTACTTC. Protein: CASSTTGGGETQYF.

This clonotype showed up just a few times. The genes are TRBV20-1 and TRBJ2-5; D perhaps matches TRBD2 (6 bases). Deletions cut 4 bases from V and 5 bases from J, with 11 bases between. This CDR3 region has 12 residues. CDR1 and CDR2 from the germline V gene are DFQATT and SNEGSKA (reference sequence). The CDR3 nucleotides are TGCAGTGCTATTAGCGGAAGGGAGACCCAGTACTTC. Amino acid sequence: CSAISGRETQYF.

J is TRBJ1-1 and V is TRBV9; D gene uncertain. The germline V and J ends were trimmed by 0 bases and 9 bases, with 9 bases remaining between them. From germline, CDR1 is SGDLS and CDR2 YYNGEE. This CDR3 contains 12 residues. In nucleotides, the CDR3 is TGTGCCAGCAGCGTAGTAGGCAGTAAAGCTTTCTTT. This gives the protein CASSVVGSKAFF.

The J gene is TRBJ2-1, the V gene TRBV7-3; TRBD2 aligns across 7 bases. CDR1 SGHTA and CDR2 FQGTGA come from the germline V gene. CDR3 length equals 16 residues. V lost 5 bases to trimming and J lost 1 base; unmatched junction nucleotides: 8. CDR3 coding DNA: TGTGCCAGCAGCCTGACTAGCACGGGTTCCTACAATGAGCAGTTCTTC. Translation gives CASSLTSTGSYNEQFF.

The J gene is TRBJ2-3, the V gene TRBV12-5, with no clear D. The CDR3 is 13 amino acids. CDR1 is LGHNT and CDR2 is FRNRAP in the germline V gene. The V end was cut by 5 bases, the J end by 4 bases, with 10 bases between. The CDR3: CASGPPQADTQYF. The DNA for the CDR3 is TGTGCTAGTGGTCCCCCGCAGGCAGATACGCAGTATTTT.

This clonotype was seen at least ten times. The CDR3 bases are TGCAGTGCCCCTGACAGCTCCTACGAGCAGTACTTC. This sequence encodes CSAPDSSYEQYF. The chain is built from TRBV20-1 and TRBJ2-7; a possible D gene is TRBD1 (5 bases). V was clipped by 6 bases and J by 0 bases, with 9 bases between them. CDR1 DFQATT and CDR2 SNEGSKA come from the germline V gene (reference sequence). The CDR3 length is 12 residues.

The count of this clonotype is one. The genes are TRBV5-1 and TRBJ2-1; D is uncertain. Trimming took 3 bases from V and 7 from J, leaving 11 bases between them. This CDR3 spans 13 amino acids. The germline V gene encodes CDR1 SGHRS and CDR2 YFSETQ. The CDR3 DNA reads TGCGCCAGCAGCTGGGCCGGGTGGAATGAGCAGTTCTTC. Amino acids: CASSWAGWNEQFF.

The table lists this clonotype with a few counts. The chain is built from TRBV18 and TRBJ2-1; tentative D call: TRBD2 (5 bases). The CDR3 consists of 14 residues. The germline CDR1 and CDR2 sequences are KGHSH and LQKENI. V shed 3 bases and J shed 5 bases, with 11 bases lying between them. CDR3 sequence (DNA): TGTGCCAGCTCACCGACTATGACGGACAATGAGCAGTTCTTC. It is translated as CASSPTMTDNEQFF. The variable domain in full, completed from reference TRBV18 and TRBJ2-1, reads NAGVMQNPRHLVRRRGQEARLRCSPMKGHSHVYWYRQLPEEGLKFMVYLQKENIIDESGMPKERFSAEFPKEGPSILRIQQVVRGDSAAYFCASSPTMTDNEQFFGPGTRLTVL.

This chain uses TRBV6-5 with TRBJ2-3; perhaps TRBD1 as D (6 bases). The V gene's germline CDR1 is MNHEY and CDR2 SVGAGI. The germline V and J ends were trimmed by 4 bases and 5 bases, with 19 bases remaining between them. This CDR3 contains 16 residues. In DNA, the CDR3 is TGTGCCAGCAGTTTCATTCACCCCTCACAGGGAGATACGCAGTATTTT. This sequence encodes CASSFIHPSQGDTQYF.

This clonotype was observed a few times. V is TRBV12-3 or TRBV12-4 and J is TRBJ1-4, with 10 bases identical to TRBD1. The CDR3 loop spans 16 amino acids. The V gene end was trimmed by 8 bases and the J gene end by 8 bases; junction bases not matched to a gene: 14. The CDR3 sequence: CASGADPGTGEEKLFF. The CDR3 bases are TGTGCCAGCGGCGCAGACCCCGGGACAGGGGAGGAAAAACTGTTTTTT.

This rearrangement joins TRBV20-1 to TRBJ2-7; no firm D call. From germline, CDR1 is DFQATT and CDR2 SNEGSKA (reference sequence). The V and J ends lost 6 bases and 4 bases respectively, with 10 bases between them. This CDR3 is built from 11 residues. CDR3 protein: CSAKDIYEQYF. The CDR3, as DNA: TGCAGTGCCAAAGACATTTACGAGCAGTACTTC.

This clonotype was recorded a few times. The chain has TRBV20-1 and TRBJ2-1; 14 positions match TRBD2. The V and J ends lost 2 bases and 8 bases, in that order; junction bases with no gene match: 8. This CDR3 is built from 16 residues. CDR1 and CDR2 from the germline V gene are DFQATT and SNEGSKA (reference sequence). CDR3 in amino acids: CSARWGLAGVRDEQFF. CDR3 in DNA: TGCAGTGCTAGATGGGGACTAGCGGGAGTCAGGGATGAGCAGTTCTTC.

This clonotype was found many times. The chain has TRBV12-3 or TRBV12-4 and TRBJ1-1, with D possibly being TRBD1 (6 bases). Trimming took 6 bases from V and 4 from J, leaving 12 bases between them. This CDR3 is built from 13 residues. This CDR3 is CASSFQGPTEAFF. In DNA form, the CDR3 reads TGTGCCAGCAGCTTCCAGGGGCCCACTGAAGCTTTCTTT.

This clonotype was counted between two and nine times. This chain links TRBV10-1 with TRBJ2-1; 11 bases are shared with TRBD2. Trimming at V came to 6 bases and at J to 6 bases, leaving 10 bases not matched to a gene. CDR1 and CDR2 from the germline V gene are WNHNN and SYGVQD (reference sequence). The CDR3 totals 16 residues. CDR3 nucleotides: TGCGCCAGCAGCGACGTAGCGGGAGGGCCGGGCAATGAGCAGTTCTTC. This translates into CASSDVAGGPGNEQFF.

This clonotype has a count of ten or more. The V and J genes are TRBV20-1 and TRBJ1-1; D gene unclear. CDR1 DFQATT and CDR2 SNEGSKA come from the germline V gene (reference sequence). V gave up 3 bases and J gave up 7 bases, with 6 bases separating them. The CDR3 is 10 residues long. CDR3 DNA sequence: TGCAGTGCTAGTAATCTTGAAGCTTTCTTT. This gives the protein CSASNLEAFF.